This TCR beta chain appears in the sequencing data of a study of shared clonotypes between healthy human individuals. Between the trimmed V and J ends, which lost 4 bases and 2 bases, there was a span of 15 bases. CDR3 length: 16 amino acids. Germline V gene lookup returns CDR1 SGHTS and CDR2 YDEGEE. Findings and limits, study-wide: Donors were few, which limited the genetic and exposure-history diversity represented. On the whole, naive subsets had larger estimated richness than memory subsets had.

With respect to this clone: Its antigen is as yet unknown.

Only in-frame clones appear in the TCRdb table, and some are missing; sequencing was by immunoSEQ multiplex PCR. The table lists about 1 million clones, approximately 68% of them singletons, with approximately 1.5% in the top ten. This sequence originates from a man younger than 30 in good health. V and J are TRBV5-8 and TRBJ1-4, with TRBD1 as a possible D gene (6 bases). Sequenced: memory CD4+ T cells sorted from blood. The subset was: CD45RA-negative fraction. CDR3 amino acids: CASSTQWGATNEKLFF. CDR3 DNA: TGTGCCAGCAGCACTCAGTGGGGGGCCACTAATGAAAAACTGTTTTTT.